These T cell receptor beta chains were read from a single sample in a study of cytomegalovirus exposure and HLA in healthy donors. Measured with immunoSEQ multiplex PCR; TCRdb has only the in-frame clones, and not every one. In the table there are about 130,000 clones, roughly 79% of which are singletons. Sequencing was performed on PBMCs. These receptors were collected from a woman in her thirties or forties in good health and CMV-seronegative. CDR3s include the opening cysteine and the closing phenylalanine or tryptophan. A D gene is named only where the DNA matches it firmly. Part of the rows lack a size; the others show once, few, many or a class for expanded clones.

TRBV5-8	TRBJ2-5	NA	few	TGTGCCAGCAGCTTGTTCGGGGGAGAGACCCAGTACTTC	CASSLFGGETQYF
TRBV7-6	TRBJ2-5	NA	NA	TGTGCCAGCAGCTTGGGGGGTGGAGAGACCCAGTACTTC	CASSLGGGETQYF
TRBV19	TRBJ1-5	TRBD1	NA	TGTGCCAGTACCTACAGGGGTCCCTTGAATAGCAATCAGCCCCAGCATTTT	CASTYRGPLNSNQPQHF
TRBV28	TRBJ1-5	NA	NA	TGTGCCAGCAGTTCCCCCAGGGAGGGGGGTCCTTCCTATCAGCCCCAGCATTTT	CASSSPREGGPSYQPQHF
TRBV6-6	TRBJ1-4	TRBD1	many	TGTGCCAGCAGACCTGGACAGGCAGTCGAAAAACTGTTTTTT	CASRPGQAVEKLFF
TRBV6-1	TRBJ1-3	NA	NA	TGTGCCAGCAAGCGGGCTGACTCTGGAAACACCATATATTTT	CASKRADSGNTIYF
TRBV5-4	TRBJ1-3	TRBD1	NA	TGTGCCAGCAGCAATCGGACAGGGGCAGGAAACACCATATATTTT	CASSNRTGAGNTIYF
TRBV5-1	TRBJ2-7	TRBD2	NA	TGCGCCAGCAGCCCAACCCTAGCGGGGGTACGCGAGCAGTACTTC	CASSPTLAGVREQYF
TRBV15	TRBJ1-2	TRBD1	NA	TGTGCCACCAGCATAGGACAGGGTACACGGGGCTACACCTTC	CATSIGQGTRGYTF
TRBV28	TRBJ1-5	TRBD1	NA	TGTGCCAGCAGTCCTGCCGGGACAGGGTATCAGCCCCAGCATTTT	CASSPAGTGYQPQHF
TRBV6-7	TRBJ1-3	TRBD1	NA	TGTGCCAGCAGTTACTCGAAAAAAAACCTGAGACAGGGTGTGTCGAGCGGAAACACCATATATTTT	CASSYSKKNLRQGVSSGNTIYF
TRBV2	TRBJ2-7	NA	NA	TGTGCCAGCAGAACAGGGATTTCCTACGAGCAGTACTTC	CASRTGISYEQYF
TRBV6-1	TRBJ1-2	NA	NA	TGTGCCAGCAGTGAAAGGGTGGTGGCAGGGCAAGGCTACACCTTC	CASSERVVAGQGYTF
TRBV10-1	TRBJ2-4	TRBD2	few	TGCGCCAGCAGGGGGACTAGCGGGGCCCCTAGCCTGGCCAAAAACATTCAGTACTTC	CASRGTSGAPSLAKNIQYF
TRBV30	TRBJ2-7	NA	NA	TGTGCCTGGAGGCCACCGGGTTTTGGAATCCTTATCGGCGAGCAGTACTTC	CAWRPPGFGILIGEQYF
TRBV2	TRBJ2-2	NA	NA	TGTGCCAGCAGTGAAGTCGGACTGGGAACCGGGGAGCTGTTTTTT	CASSEVGLGTGELFF
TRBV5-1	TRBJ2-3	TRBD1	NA	TGCGCCAGCAGCTTTGGACAGGGAAGGACAGATACGCAGTATTTT	CASSFGQGRTDTQYF
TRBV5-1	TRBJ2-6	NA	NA	TGCGCCAGCAGCTTAACAGGGACCGGGGCCAACGTCCTGACTTTC	CASSLTGTGANVLTF
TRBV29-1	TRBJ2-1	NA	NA	TGCAGCGTTGTCCAAAGCCACCCTAACAGGGTTAGTCGGTGGAATGAGCAGTTCTTC	CSVVQSHPNRVSRWNEQFF
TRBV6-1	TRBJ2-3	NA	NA	TGTGCCAGCAGTGAAGCCTACAGAATACCCCCAGATACGCAGTATTTT	CASSEAYRIPPDTQYF
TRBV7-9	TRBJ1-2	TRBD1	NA	TGTGCCAGCAGCAAAGGACAGGATTCGAACTATGGCTACACCTTC	CASSKGQDSNYGYTF
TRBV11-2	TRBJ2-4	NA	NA	TGTGCCAGCAGCCGGGACAATAGTATTGGCATTCAGTACTTC	CASSRDNSIGIQYF
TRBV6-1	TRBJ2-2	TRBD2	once	TGTGCCAGCAGTGAACTAGCGGGAGGTGGCACCGGGGAGCTGTTTTTT	CASSELAGGGTGELFF
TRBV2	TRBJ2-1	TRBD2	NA	TGTGCCAGCAGGGCCCTAGCGGGAATTGTAAATGAGCAGTTCTTC	CASRALAGIVNEQFF
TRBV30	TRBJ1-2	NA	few	TGTGCCTGGAGTGTTGGCGGCGGCTATGGCTACACCTTC	CAWSVGGGYGYTF
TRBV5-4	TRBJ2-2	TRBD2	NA	TGTGCCAGCAGTCATAGCGGGAGGAACACCGGGGAGCTGTTTTTT	CASSHSGRNTGELFF
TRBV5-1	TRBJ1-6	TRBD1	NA	TGCGCCAGCAGCTCGGACAGGGCTAATTCACCCCTCCACTTT	CASSSDRANSPLHF
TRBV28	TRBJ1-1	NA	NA	TGTGCCAGCAGTTTCTTAAAACAGGGTTCTGAAGCTTTCTTT	CASSFLKQGSEAFF
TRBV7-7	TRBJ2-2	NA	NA	TGTGCCAGCAGCTTAGATAAGGGGGTCGGGGAGCTGTTTTTT	CASSLDKGVGELFF
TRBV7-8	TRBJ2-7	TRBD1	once	TGTGCCAGCAGCGCCCGGGACAGGGCTACCTACGAGCAGTACTTC	CASSARDRATYEQYF
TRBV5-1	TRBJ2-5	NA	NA	TGCGCCAGCAGCTTGAACCCCGGGTCGGGTCAAGAGACCCAGTACTTC	CASSLNPGSGQETQYF
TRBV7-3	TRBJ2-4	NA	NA	TGTGCCAGCAGCTTAGTCGGAGGGAAAAACATTCAGTACTTC	CASSLVGGKNIQYF
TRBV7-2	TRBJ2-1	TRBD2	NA	TGTGCCAGCAGCCTCTCAGCGGGAGGGCCCAATGAGCAGTTCTTC	CASSLSAGGPNEQFF
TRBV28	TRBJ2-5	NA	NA	TGTGCCAGCAGTTTCGGGGGGCGGGTGGAGACCCAGTACTTC	CASSFGGRVETQYF
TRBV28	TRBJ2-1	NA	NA	TGTGCCAGCAGCTCTGACAGGTTGCGATACAATGAGCAGTTCTTC	CASSSDRLRYNEQFF
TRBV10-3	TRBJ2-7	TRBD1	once	TGTGCCAGTACCCCGACAGGGTCCCACGAGCAGTACTTC	CASTPTGSHEQYF